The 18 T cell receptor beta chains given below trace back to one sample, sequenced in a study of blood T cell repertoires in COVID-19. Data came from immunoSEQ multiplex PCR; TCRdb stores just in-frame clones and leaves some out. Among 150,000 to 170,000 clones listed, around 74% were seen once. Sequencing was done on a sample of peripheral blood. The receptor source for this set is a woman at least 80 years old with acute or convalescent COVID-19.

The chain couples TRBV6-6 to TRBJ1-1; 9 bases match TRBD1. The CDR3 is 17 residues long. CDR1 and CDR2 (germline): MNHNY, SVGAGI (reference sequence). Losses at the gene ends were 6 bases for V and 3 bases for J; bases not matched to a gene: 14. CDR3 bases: TGTGCCAGCAGCCGATCTCAAACAGGGGGCGCGGACACTGAAGCTTTCTTT. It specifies CASSRSQTGGADTEAFF.

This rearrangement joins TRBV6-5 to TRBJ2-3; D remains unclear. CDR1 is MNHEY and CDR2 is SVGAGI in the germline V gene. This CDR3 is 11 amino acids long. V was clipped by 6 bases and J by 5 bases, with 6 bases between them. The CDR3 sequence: CASSVKDTQYF. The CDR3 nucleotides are TGTGCCAGCAGCGTAAAAGATACGCAGTATTTT.

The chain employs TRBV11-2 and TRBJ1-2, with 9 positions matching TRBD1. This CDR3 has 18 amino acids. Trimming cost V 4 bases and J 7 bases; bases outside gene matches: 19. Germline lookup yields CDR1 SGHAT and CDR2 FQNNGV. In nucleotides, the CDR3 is TGTGCCAGCAGCTCAACCCGAGCTCTGGGACAGGGAGGTTCTGGCTACACCTTC. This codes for CASSSTRALGQGGSGYTF.

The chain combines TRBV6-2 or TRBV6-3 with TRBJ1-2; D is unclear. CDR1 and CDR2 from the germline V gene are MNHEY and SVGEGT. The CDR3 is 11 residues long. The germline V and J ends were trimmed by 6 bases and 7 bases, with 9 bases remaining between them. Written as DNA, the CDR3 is TGTGCCAGCAGCTGGACTAGTGGCTACACCTTC. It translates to CASSWTSGYTF.

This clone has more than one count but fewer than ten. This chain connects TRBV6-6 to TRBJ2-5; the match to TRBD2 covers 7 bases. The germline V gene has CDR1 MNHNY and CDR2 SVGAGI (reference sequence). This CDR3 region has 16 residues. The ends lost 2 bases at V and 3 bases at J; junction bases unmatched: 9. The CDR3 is CASSYHSGRMEETQYF. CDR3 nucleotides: TGTGCCAGCAGTTACCACTCCGGGAGGATGGAAGAGACCCAGTACTTC.

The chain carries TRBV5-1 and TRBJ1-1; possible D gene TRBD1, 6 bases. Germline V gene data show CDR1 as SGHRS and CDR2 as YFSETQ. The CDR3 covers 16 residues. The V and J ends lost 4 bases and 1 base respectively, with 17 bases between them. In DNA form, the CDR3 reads TGCGCCAGCAGCATCGAGGGGTTGGACAGGAACACTGAAGCTTTCTTT. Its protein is CASSIEGLDRNTEAFF.

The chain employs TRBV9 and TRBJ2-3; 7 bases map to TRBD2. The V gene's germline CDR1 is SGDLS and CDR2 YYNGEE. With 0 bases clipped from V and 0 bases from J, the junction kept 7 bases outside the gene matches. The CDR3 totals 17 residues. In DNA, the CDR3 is TGTGCCAGCAGCGTAGCTACGGTGGGGGGGAGCACAGATACGCAGTATTTT. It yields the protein CASSVATVGGSTDTQYF. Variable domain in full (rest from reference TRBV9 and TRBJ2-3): DSGVTQTPKHLITATGQRVTLRCSPRSGDLSVYWYQQSLDQGLQFLIQYYNGEERAKGNILERFSAQQFPDLHSELNLSSLELGDSALYFCASSVATVGGSTDTQYFGPGTRLTVL.

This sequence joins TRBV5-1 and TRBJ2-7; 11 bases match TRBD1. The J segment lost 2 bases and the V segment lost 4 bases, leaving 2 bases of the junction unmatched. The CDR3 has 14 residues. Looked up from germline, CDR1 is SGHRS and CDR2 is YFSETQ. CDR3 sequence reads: CASSTGQGAYEQYF. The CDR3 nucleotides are TGCGCCAGCAGCACGGGACAGGGGGCCTACGAGCAGTACTTC. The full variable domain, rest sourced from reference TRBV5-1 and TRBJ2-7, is KAGVTQTPRYLIKTRGQQVTLSCSPISGHRSVSWYQQTPGQGLQFLFEYFSETQRNKGNFPGRFSGRQFSNSRSEMNVSTLELGDSALYLCASSTGQGAYEQYFGPGTRLTVT.

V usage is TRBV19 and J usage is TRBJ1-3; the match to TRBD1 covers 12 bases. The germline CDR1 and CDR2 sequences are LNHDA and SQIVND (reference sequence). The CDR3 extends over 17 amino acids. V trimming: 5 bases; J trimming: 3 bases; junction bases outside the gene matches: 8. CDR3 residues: CASSRTGTGGNGNTIYF. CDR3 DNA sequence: TGTGCCAGTAGTCGAACCGGGACAGGGGGCAATGGAAACACCATATATTTT. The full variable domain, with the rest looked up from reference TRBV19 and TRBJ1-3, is DGGITQSPKYLFRKEGQNVTLSCEQNLNHDAMYWYRQDPGQGLRLIYYSQIVNDFQKGDIAEGYSVSREKKESFPLTVTSAQKNPTAFYLCASSRTGTGGNGNTIYFGEGSWLTVV.

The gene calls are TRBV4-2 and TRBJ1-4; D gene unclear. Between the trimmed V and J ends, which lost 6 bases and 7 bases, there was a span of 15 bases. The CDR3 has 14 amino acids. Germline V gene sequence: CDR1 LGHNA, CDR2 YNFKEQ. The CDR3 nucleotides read TGTGCCAGCAGACCGGGAGCGACCGGTGAAAAACTGTTTTTT. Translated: CASRPGATGEKLFF.

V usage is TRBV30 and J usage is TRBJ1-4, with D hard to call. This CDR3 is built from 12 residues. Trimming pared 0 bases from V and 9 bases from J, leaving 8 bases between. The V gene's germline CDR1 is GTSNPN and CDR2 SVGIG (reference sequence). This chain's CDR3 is CAWSVQIQKLFF. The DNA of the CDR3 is TGTGCCTGGAGTGTTCAAATCCAAAAACTGTTTTTT. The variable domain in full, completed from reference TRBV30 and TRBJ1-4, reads SQTIHQWPATLVQPVGSPLSLECTVEGTSNPNLYWYRQAAGRGLQLLFYSVGIGQISSEVPQNLSASRPQDRQFILSSKKLLLSDSGFYLCAWSVQIQKLFFGSGTQLSVL.

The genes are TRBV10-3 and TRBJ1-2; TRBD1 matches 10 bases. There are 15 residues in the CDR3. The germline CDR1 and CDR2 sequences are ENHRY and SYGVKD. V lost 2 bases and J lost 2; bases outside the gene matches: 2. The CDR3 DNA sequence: TGTGCCATCAGTGAGCAGGGACAGGGGAACTATGGCTACACCTTC. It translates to CAISEQGQGNYGYTF.

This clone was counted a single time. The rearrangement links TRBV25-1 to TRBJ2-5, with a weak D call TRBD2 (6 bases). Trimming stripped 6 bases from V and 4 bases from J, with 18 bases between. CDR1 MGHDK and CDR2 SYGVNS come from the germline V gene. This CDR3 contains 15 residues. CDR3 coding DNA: TGTGCCAGCAGCCTCCCCCTCGGGGGAGTAGAGACCCAGTACTTC. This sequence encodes CASSLPLGGVETQYF.

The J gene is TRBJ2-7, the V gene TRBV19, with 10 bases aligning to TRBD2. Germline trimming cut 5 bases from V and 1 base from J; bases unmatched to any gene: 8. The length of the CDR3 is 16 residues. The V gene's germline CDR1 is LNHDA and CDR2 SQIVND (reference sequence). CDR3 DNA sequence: TGTGCCAGTAGTCTACGGACTAGCGGTTCTTCCTACGAGCAGTACTTC. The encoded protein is CASSLRTSGSSYEQYF.

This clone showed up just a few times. The CDR3 DNA sequence: TGTGCCAGCAGCTTAATAGTTACCGGGGAGCTGTTTTTT. Translation gives CASSLIVTGELFF. The genes are TRBV11-3 and TRBJ2-2; no clear D gene. Germline V lookup: CDR1 SGHNT, CDR2 YENEEA. The CDR3 has 13 amino acids. Trimming removed 2 bases from V and 5 bases from J, with 6 bases in between.

The CDR3 coding sequence is TGTGCCAGCAGTTCCCTCGGAACTGGCAGGGTTTACGATGAGCAGTTCTTC. As protein: CASSSLGTGRVYDEQFF. V and J are TRBV27 and TRBJ2-1; D may be TRBD1 (5 bases). The V gene's germline CDR1 is MNHEY and CDR2 SMNVEV (reference sequence). Trimming left V 4 bases short and J 8 bases short, with 24 bases between. This CDR3 region has 17 residues.

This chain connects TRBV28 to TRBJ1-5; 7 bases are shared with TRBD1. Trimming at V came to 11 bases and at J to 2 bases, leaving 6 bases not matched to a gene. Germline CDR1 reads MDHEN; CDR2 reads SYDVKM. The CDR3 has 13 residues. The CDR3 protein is CAVQGSGNQPQHF. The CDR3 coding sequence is TGTGCCGTACAGGGGTCGGGCAATCAGCCCCAGCATTTT.

The CDR3 reads CASSLRITLDKVYF. The DNA of the CDR3 is TGTGCCAGCAGCTTAAGGATAACCCTGGACAAAGTGTACTTC. This chain links TRBV3-1 (or the pseudogene TRBV3-2) with TRBJ2-7; tentatively, D is TRBD1 (5 bases). The CDR3 is 14 amino acids. Germline assignment: CDR1 LGHDT and CDR2 YNNKEL (reference sequence). Trimming removed 5 bases at V and 12 bases at J, with 23 bases between.